This T cell receptor (beta chain) was recorded in a study of blood T cell repertoires in COVID-19. In assigning cohorts, the study relied on participant-reported clinical history. V was cut by 7 bases and J by 6 bases, with 12 bases left in between. CDR1 and CDR2 (germline): GTSNPN, SVGIG (reference sequence). The CDR3 is 11 amino acids. Original processing methods: Reference gene primer amplification yielded estimated nucleated cell counts. Libraries were prepared by immunoSEQ multiplex PCR; TCRdb keeps only in-frame clonotypes and omits some of them. That table is the source of V, J and clone size, and D and trimming were worked out from the DNA. The data show approximately 300,000 clones, around 85% seen once.

This chain connects TRBV30 to TRBJ1-1; possible D gene TRBD1, 5 bases. The specimen sequenced was PBMCs or T cells enriched from blood (not recorded which). The TCR comes from a woman in her 30s who had been exposed to COVID-19. The CDR3 protein is CASSAGSEAFF. CDR3 DNA: TGTGCCTCATCTGCAGGGTCTGAAGCTTTCTTT.